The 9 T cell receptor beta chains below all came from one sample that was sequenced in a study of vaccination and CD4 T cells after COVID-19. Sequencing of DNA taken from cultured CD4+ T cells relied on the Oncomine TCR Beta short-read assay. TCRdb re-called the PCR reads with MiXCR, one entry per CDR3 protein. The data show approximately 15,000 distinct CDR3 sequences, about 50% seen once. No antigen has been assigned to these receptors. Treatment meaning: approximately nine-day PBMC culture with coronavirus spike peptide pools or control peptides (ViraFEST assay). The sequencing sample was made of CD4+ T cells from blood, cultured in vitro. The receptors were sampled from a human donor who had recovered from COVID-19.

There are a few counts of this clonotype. The CDR3 nucleotides are TGTGCCAGCAGACCTACAGGGACCGGGGAGCTGTTTTTT. Translated: CASRPTGTGELFF. The chain combines TRBV7-2 with TRBJ2-2, with a possible D match to TRBD1 (6 bases). The CDR3 is made up of 13 amino acids. Trimming pared 6 bases from V and 5 bases from J, leaving 10 bases between. The germline gives CDR1 SGHTA, CDR2 FQGNSA.

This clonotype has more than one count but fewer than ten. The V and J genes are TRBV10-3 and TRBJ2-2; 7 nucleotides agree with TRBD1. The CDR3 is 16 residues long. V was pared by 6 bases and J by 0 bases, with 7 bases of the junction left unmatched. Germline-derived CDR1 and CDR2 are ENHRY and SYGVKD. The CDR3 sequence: CAIRDRSTANTGELFF. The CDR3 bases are TGTGCCATCAGGGACAGGAGTACTGCGAACACCGGGGAGCTGTTTTTT.

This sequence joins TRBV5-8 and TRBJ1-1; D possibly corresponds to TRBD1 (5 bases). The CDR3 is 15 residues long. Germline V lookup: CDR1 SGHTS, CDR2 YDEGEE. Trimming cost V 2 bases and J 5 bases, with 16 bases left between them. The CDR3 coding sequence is TGTGCCAGCAGCTTCAGGGAGCCCGGGAAGACTGAAGCTTTCTTT. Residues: CASSFREPGKTEAFF.

CDR3 sequence reads: CSAKAGTGAYGYTF. CDR3 bases: TGCAGTGCTAAGGCTGGGACAGGGGCCTATGGCTACACCTTC. The chain uses TRBV20-1 and TRBJ1-2; TRBD1 agrees at 10 bases. J lost 4 bases, V lost 4 bases, and 6 bases had no gene match. The CDR3 contains 14 residues. Germline CDR1 DFQATT, CDR2 SNEGSKA (reference sequence).

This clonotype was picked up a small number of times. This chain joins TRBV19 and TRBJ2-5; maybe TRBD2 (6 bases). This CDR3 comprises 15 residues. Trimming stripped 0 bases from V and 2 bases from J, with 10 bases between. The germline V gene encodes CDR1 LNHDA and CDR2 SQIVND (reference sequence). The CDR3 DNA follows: TGTGCCAGTAGTATAGAAGGAGGGCGGCAAGAGACCCAGTACTTC. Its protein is CASSIEGGRQETQYF.

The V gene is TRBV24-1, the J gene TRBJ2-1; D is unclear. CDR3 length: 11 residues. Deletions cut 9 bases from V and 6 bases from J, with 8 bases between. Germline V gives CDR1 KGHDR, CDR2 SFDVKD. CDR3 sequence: CATAAANEQFF. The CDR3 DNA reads TGTGCCACCGCAGCCGCCAATGAGCAGTTCTTC.

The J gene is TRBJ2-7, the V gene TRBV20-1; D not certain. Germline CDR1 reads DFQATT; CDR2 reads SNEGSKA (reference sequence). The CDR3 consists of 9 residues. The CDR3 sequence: CRPFYEQYF. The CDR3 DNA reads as TGCAGGCCCTTTTACGAGCAGTACTTC.

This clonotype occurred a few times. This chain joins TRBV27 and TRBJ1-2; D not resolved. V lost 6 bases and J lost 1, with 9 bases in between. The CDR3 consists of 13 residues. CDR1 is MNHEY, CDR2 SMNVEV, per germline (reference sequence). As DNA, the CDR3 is TGTGCCAGCAGATTGACCGTTAACTATGGCTACACCTTC. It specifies CASRLTVNYGYTF.

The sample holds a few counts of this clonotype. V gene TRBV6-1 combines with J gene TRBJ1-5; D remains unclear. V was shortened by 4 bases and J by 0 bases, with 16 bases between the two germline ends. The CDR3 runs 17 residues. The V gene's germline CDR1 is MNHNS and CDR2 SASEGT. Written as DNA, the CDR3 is TGTGCCAGCAGTGCAACAAACACCGCATATAGCAATCAGCCCCAGCATTTT. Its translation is CASSATNTAYSNQPQHF.